This TCR beta chain originates from a study of T cells after yellow fever vaccination. Per the germline V gene, CDR1 is MNHEY and CDR2 is SVGAGI. This CDR3 has 15 residues. The V and J ends lost 6 bases and 0 bases respectively, with 15 bases between them. Whole-study results and caveats: Secondary responses were weaker yet peaked faster, day 5 versus 15. Among primary-vaccination clones, most reappeared after the booster, at 95% to 96% for CD4 and more than 85% for CD8.

Researchers made TCR cDNA using 5'RACE template switching, and this step added a universal primer site and UMIs. TCRdb reanalysed the 5' RACE reads using MiXCR and keeps one entry per CDR3 protein. The data contain about 340,000 distinct CDR3 sequences, roughly 8.7% of them singletons. This clonotype was seen repeatedly, ten times or more. Antigen unknown. The sequenced sample was PBMCs, obtained on the day of the first yellow fever vaccination. This TCR derives from a man between 18 and 29 years old who received the YFV17D yellow fever vaccine. J is TRBJ2-7 and V is TRBV6-5; no definite D call. CDR3 DNA: TGTGCCAGCAGAACCATAGGACGGTACTCCTACGAGCAGTACTTC. It specifies CASRTIGRYSYEQYF.